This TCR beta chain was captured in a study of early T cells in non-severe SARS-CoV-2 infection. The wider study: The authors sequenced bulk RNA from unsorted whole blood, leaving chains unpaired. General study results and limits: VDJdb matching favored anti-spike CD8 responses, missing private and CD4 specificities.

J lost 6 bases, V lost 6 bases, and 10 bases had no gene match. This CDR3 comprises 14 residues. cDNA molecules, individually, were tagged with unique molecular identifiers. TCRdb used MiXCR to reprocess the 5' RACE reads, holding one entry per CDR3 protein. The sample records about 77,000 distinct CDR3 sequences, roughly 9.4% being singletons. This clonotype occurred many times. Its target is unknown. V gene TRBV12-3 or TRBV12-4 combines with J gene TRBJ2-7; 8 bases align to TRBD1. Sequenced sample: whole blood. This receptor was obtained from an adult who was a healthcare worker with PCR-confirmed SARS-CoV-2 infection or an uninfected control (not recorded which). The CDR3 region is CASRRQGSLSEQYF. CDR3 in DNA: TGTGCCAGCAGAAGACAGGGGAGCCTTTCCGAGCAGTACTTC.